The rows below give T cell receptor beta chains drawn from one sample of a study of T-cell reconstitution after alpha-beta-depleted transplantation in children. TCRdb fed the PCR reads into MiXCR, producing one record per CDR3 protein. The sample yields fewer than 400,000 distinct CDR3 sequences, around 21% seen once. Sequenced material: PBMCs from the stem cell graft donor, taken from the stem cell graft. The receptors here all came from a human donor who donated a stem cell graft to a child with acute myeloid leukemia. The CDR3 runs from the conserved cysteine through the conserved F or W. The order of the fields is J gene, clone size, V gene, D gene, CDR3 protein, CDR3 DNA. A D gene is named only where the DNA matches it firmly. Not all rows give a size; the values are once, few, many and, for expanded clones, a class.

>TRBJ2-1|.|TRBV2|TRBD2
CASNRLAGVYNEQFF
TGTGCCAGCAATCGCCTAGCGGGAGTCTACAATGAGCAGTTCTTC
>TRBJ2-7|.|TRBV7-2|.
CASSGQGVPYEQYF
TGTGCCAGCAGCGGCCAAGGAGTCCCCTACGAGCAGTACTTC
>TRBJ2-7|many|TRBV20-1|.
CSARPSWDEQYF
TGCAGTGCTAGACCCTCGTGGGACGAGCAGTACTTC
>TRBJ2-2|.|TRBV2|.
CASSVFGNTGELFF
TGTGCCAGCAGTGTTTTTGGTAACACCGGGGAGCTGTTTTTT
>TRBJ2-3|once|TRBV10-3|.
CAISEGAGRPRTDTQYF
TGTGCCATCAGTGAGGGGGCAGGGCGACCCCGCACAGATACGCAGTATTTT
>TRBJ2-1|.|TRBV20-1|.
CSATRNEQFF
TGCAGTGCTACCCGAAACGAGCAGTTCTTC
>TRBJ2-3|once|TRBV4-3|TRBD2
CASSQARGGTDTQYF
TGCGCCAGCAGCCAAGCGAGGGGAGGGACAGATACGCAGTATTTT
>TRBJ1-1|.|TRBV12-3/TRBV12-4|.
CASSPSAGNSQAFF
TGTGCCAGCAGTCCATCGGCAGGCAACAGTCAAGCTTTCTTT
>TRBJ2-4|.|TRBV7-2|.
CASSFLSGNGAKNIQYF
TGTGCCAGCAGCTTTCTTTCGGGAAATGGAGCCAAAAACATTCAGTACTTC
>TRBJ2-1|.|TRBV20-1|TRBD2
CSARQTSGPSGQFF
TGCAGTGCTAGACAGACTAGCGGGCCTTCGGGGCAGTTCTTC
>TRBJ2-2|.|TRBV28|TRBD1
CASSSQGCDTGELFF
TGTGCCAGCAGTTCACAGGGGTGCGACACCGGGGAGCTGTTTTTT
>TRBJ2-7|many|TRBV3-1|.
CASSQGSYEQYF
TGTGCCAGCAGCCAGGGTTCCTACGAGCAGTACTTC
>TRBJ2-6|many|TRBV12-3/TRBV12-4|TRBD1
CASYTGGLGANVLTF
TGTGCCAGCTATACAGGGGGCCTAGGGGCCAACGTCCTGACTTTC
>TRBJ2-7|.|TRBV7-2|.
CASSLVGGTAYEQYF
TGTGCCAGCAGCTTAGTTGGGGGAACCGCCTACGAGCAGTACTTC